Below, 30 T cell receptor beta chains from the same sample are listed, as sequenced in a study of monozygotic twins with inflammatory bowel disease. No DNA is given; TCRdb re-called the 5' RACE reads and lists each CDR3 protein once. The specimen's table records about 160,000 distinct CDR3 sequences. The sequenced sample consisted of blood. The receptors here all came from a human donor with ulcerative colitis or Crohn's disease, or a healthy co-twin of an affected twin (not recorded which).

V usage is TRBV20-1 and J usage is TRBJ2-5; TCRdb lists TRBD2, though no DNA is available to test this call. Germline values: CDR1 DFQATT, CDR2 SNEGSKA (reference sequence). The CDR3 runs 17 residues. CDR3 protein: CSARKAGGSLWEETQYF.

This chain links TRBV5-1 with TRBJ1-5. Germline V gene data show CDR1 as SGHRS and CDR2 as YFSETQ. There are 13 residues in the CDR3. CDR3 amino acids: CASSLAQDQPQHF.

The CDR3 is CAISGVKNTEAFF. V gene TRBV10-3 combines with J gene TRBJ1-1. The CDR3 has 13 amino acids. Per germline, CDR1 ENHRY and CDR2 SYGVKD.

The CDR3 spells CASSPPGSGNTEAFF. The J gene is TRBJ1-1, the V gene TRBV18. Germline lookup yields CDR1 KGHSH and CDR2 LQKENI. The CDR3 totals 15 residues. Based on the CDR3 plus reference TRBV18 and TRBJ1-1, the full variable domain is NAGVMQNPRHLVRRRGQEARLRCSPMKGHSHVYWYRQLPEEGLKFMVYLQKENIIDESGMPKERFSAEFPKEGPSILRIQQVVRGDSAAYFCASSPPGSGNTEAFFGQGTRLTVV.

This chain uses TRBV20-1 with TRBJ1-1; TCRdb's D gene call, TRBD1, goes unchecked for lack of DNA. The CDR3 has 13 residues. Germline V gene sequence: CDR1 DFQATT, CDR2 SNEGSKA (reference sequence). The CDR3 sequence: CSAPGTVNTEAFF.

This chain joins TRBV20-1 and TRBJ2-5; there is no DNA to check the TCRdb D call of TRBD2. The CDR3 sequence is 14 residues long. In germline, CDR1 is DFQATT, CDR2 SNEGSKA (reference sequence). The CDR3 sequence is CSASTLAGQETQYF.

The chain carries TRBV7-2 and TRBJ1-5; the TRBD1 assignment by TCRdb is unverifiable without DNA. This CDR3 region has 15 residues. Germline V gene data show CDR1 as SGHTA and CDR2 as FQGNSA. Here the CDR3 reads CASRTGGGSNQPQHF.

The chain uses TRBV12-3 or TRBV12-4 and TRBJ2-7; TCRdb designates TRBD1, a call that cannot be tested without DNA. The CDR3 extends over 12 amino acids. CDR3 sequence: CASSFPQGRPYF.

CDR3 region: CASSGGPSNQPQHF. This chain links TRBV5-5 with TRBJ1-5; the TRBD1 assignment by TCRdb is unverifiable without DNA. Germline loops: CDR1 SGHKS, CDR2 YYEKEE (reference sequence). The CDR3 is made up of 14 amino acids. The full variable domain, in which reference TRBV5-5 and TRBJ1-5 provide the parts outside the CDR3, is DAGVTQSPTHLIKTRGQQVTLRCSPISGHKSVSWYQQVLGQGPQFIFQYYEKEERGRGNFPDRFSARQFPNYSSELNVNALLLGDSALYLCASSGGPSNQPQHFGDGTRLSIL.

This chain joins TRBV18 and TRBJ2-5. Germline CDR1 reads KGHSH; CDR2 reads LQKENI. This CDR3 has 12 amino acids. CDR3 sequence reads: CASSPSEETQYF.

The gene calls are TRBV30 and TRBJ1-4. The CDR3 consists of 16 residues. From germline, CDR1 is GTSNPN and CDR2 SVGIG (reference sequence). This CDR3 reads CAWSMQGTALNEKLFF.

The genes are TRBV20-1 and TRBJ1-2; TCRdb reports TRBD1, a call that lacks DNA to check it against. The CDR3 totals 14 residues. The V gene's germline CDR1 is DFQATT and CDR2 SNEGSKA (reference sequence). CDR3 in amino acids: CSARDWGAVYGYTF.

The rearrangement uses TRBV12-3 or TRBV12-4 and TRBJ2-7; the TCRdb call, TRBD1, lacks DNA for checking. The CDR3 is 13 amino acids. The CDR3 region is CASSLAGAKEQYF.

The chain has TRBV2 and TRBJ2-5; TCRdb picks TRBD1, but there is no DNA to check that call. The germline V gene encodes CDR1 SNHLY and CDR2 FYNNEI. CDR3 length: 15 residues. The CDR3 sequence is CASSETPPQGARKYF. Complete variable domain (other parts from reference TRBV2 and TRBJ2-5): EPEVTQTPSHQVTQMGQEVILRCVPISNHLYFYWYRQILGQKVEFLVSFYNNEISEKSEIFDDQFSVERPDGSNFTLKIRSTKLEDSAMYFCASSETPPQGARKYFGPGTRLLVL.

The V and J genes are TRBV7-9 and TRBJ1-1; TCRdb selects TRBD1, and the lack of DNA leaves this call unchecked. CDR3 length: 14 residues. Germline V gives CDR1 SEHNR, CDR2 FQNEAQ (reference sequence). The CDR3 loop is CASSPPKENTEAFF.

The chain is built from TRBV5-1 and TRBJ1-4; TCRdb names TRBD1, which stays unverified in the absence of DNA. CDR1 is SGHRS, CDR2 YFSETQ, per germline. This CDR3 contains 14 residues. The CDR3 protein is CASSYREFSEKLFF.

The V call is TRBV27, the J call TRBJ2-4; absent DNA, TCRdb's TRBD1 call cannot be checked. The germline V gene has CDR1 MNHEY and CDR2 SMNVEV (reference sequence). The CDR3 is 15 residues long. The CDR3 is CASSFELGGRNIQYF.

This chain uses TRBV5-5 with TRBJ1-2; TCRdb reports TRBD1, a call that lacks DNA to check it against. Per the germline V gene, CDR1 is SGHKS and CDR2 is YYEKEE (reference sequence). The CDR3 is 14 residues long. The CDR3: CASSLGGLSYGYTF.

The genes are TRBV29-1 and TRBJ2-5; TCRdb lists TRBD2, though no DNA is available to test this call. Germline loops: CDR1 SQVTM, CDR2 ANQGSEA. The CDR3 loop spans 13 amino acids. This CDR3 is CSVRRGSIETQYF.

V is TRBV12-3 or TRBV12-4 and J is TRBJ1-2; TCRdb indicates TRBD1, and absent DNA this call remains unverified. The CDR3 contains 14 residues. The CDR3 reads CASTKGLLDYGYTF.

The chain combines TRBV6-5 with TRBJ1-2. Germline loops: CDR1 MNHEY, CDR2 SVGAGI. This CDR3 has 13 amino acids. The CDR3 here is CASTQSWHYGYTF.

The V and J genes are TRBV7-8 and TRBJ1-4; TCRdb's assignment of TRBD1 cannot be checked, as there is no DNA. Germline V gives CDR1 SGHVS, CDR2 FQNEAQ. This CDR3 region has 14 residues. The CDR3 protein is CASSLDRGDEKLFF.

The CDR3 protein is CSARVTGRETQYF. V usage is TRBV20-1 and J usage is TRBJ2-5; TCRdb outputs TRBD1, but without DNA this stays unchecked. Germline V CDR1 and CDR2: DFQATT, SNEGSKA (reference sequence). This CDR3 is built from 13 residues.

V and J are TRBV5-6 and TRBJ2-7; TCRdb picks TRBD1, but there is no DNA to check that call. The CDR3 has 14 amino acids. The germline gives CDR1 SGHDT, CDR2 YYEEEE. The CDR3 region is CASRATGQNYEQYF.

The rearrangement joins TRBV7-9 to TRBJ2-1; the D call from TCRdb, TRBD2, cannot be confirmed without DNA. The germline gives CDR1 SEHNR, CDR2 FQNEAQ (reference sequence). The CDR3 has 15 amino acids. This chain's CDR3 is CASSPKVRLGNEQFF.

CDR3 loop: CASSDAGNYGYTF. The V and J genes are TRBV10-2 and TRBJ1-2; TCRdb names TRBD1, which stays unverified in the absence of DNA. Germline V gives CDR1 WSHSY, CDR2 SAAADI. This CDR3 is 13 amino acids long.

V gene TRBV10-3 combines with J gene TRBJ1-2. CDR1 ENHRY and CDR2 SYGVKD come from the germline V gene. CDR3 size: 13 residues. The CDR3 sequence: CAISDTVALGYTF.

The chain links TRBV27 to TRBJ1-1; lacking DNA, the TRBD1 call made by TCRdb goes unchecked. Germline V gene lookup returns CDR1 MNHEY and CDR2 SMNVEV (reference sequence). The CDR3 spans 13 residues. The CDR3 sequence: CASSLQTGSEAFF.

The V call is TRBV5-1, the J call TRBJ1-1; TCRdb calls TRBD1, which cannot be checked without DNA. This CDR3 contains 15 residues. Germline V CDR1 and CDR2: SGHRS, YFSETQ. The CDR3 sequence: CASSWEGQVNTEAFF.

The chain uses TRBV10-2 and TRBJ2-1. CDR3 length: 14 amino acids. CDR1 WSHSY and CDR2 SAAADI come from the germline V gene. The CDR3 sequence: CASSERGPQNEQFF.